A single sample is the source of the 8 T cell receptor beta chains below, sequenced in a study of Graves' ophthalmopathy and Graves' hyperthyroidism. CDR3 regions of TCR beta were amplified from RNA transcripts. Second-round multiplex PCR came after a first-round RT-PCR that employed HTBI primers. TCRdb re-analysed the multiplex PCR reads in MiXCR, keeping a single row per CDR3 protein. The repertoire holds about 210,000 distinct CDR3 sequences, around 30% seen once, with about 9.3% in the top ten. Sample: peripheral blood. All receptors come from a man aged 50-60 years with Graves' ophthalmopathy.

The V and J genes are TRBV6-2 or TRBV6-3 and TRBJ1-6; maybe TRBD1 (6 bases). Trimming left V 8 bases short and J 5 bases short, with 10 bases between. Looked up from germline, CDR1 is MNHEY and CDR2 is SVGEGT. The CDR3 runs to 13 residues. CDR3 nucleotide sequence: TGTGCCAGCCACAGGGCGAATAATTCACCCCTCCACTTT. It is translated as CASHRANNSPLHF.

The V call is TRBV10-2, the J call TRBJ2-5; D may be TRBD2 (6 bases). Trimming took 2 bases from V and 4 from J, leaving 11 bases between them. The CDR3 is 14 residues long. CDR1 is WSHSY and CDR2 is SAAADI in the germline V gene. DNA for the CDR3: TGCGCCAGCAGTGAGCAGGGAGGATTAGAGACCCAGTACTTC. Translated: CASSEQGGLETQYF.

This clonotype showed up just once. The V gene is TRBV6-2 or TRBV6-3, the J gene TRBJ2-7, with D tentatively TRBD2 (6 bases). Germline V lookup: CDR1 MNHEY, CDR2 SVGEGT. This CDR3 comprises 14 residues. V lost 4 bases and J 0 bases, leaving 10 bases between the germline ends. CDR3 DNA: TGTGCCAGCAGTTGGTCGGGAGTCTCCTACGAGCAGTACTTC. Amino acid sequence: CASSWSGVSYEQYF.

CDR3: CATLRDRGVAFF. The DNA of the CDR3 is TGTGCCACCCTCCGGGACAGGGGGGTCGCTTTCTTT. This sequence joins TRBV24-1 and TRBJ1-1; 11 bases line up with TRBD1. CDR1 and CDR2 from the germline V gene are KGHDR and SFDVKD. The CDR3 consists of 12 residues. Losses at the gene ends were 9 bases for V and 11 bases for J; bases not matched to a gene: 7.

The rearrangement joins TRBV27 to TRBJ1-2, with no clear D. CDR1 is MNHEY, CDR2 SMNVEV, per germline (reference sequence). V lost 6 bases, J lost 8 bases, and 16 bases lay in between. The CDR3 extends over 13 amino acids. The CDR3 spells CASSQWKSWGYTF. In DNA form, the CDR3 reads TGTGCCAGCAGCCAATGGAAAAGTTGGGGCTACACCTTC.

V and J are TRBV6-5 and TRBJ1-6; the match to TRBD1 covers 8 bases. Germline trimming cut 0 bases from V and 11 bases from J; bases unmatched to any gene: 6. The CDR3 is 15 residues long. CDR1 is MNHEY and CDR2 is SVGAGI in the germline V gene. In nucleotides, the CDR3 is TGTGCCAGCAGTTACTCGGCAGGGGGCAGGACACCCCTCCACTTT. This encodes CASSYSAGGRTPLHF.

The V gene is TRBV5-1, the J gene TRBJ1-1; 7 nucleotides align to TRBD1. The CDR3 contains 14 residues. Per germline, CDR1 SGHRS and CDR2 YFSETQ. The ends lost 0 bases at V and 2 bases at J; junction bases unmatched: 1. CDR3 region: CASSLGDSNTEAFF. The CDR3 region has the DNA TGCGCCAGCAGCTTGGGGGACAGTAACACTGAAGCTTTCTTT.

The rearrangement uses TRBV24-1 and TRBJ1-1; D unresolved. The CDR3 has 14 amino acids. The germline gives CDR1 KGHDR, CDR2 SFDVKD. V lost 2 bases to trimming and J lost 0 bases, with 6 bases between them. This CDR3 reads CATSDSGMNTEAFF. In DNA, the CDR3 is TGTGCCACCAGTGATTCCGGGATGAACACTGAAGCTTTCTTT.